The rows below give T cell receptor beta chains drawn from one sample of a study of blood T cell repertoires in COVID-19. Sequencing used immunoSEQ multiplex PCR; TCRdb keeps in-frame clones, though not all of them. The sample has a few hundred thousand clones, around 82% seen once; the top ten hold 3.4%. Sequences were obtained from PBMCs or T cells enriched from blood (not recorded which). The receptors originated from a man over 45 who had recovered from COVID-19. CDR3s include the opening cysteine and the closing phenylalanine or tryptophan. D genes are given only for firm matches. A clone size is listed for some rows: how often the clone was seen (once, few, many), or a class if it is expanded.

>TRBV20-1|14|-|TRBJ1-6|-
TGCAGTGCTAGTGACAGCTCCTATAATTCACCCCTCCACTTT
CSASDSSYNSPLHF
>TRBV5-1|15|TRBD1|TRBJ2-2|few
TGCGCCAGCAGCCGGGACAGGGCTAACACCGGGGAGCTGTTTTTT
CASSRDRANTGELFF
>TRBV6-6|15|TRBD1|TRBJ1-4|-
TGTGCCAGCAGTTACTCCGGGACAGGGGGGGAAAAACTGTTTTTT
CASSYSGTGGEKLFF
>TRBV27|19|TRBD1|TRBJ2-6|-
TGTGCCAGCAGTTTGTGGACGGGACAGGGGAGGTATGGGGCCAACGTCCTGACTTTC
CASSLWTGQGRYGANVLTF
>TRBV5-6|16|-|TRBJ2-5|-
TGTGCCAGCAGCTTGGCGAAGCCCCTGGGCCCAGAGACCCAGTACTTC
CASSLAKPLGPETQYF
>TRBV5-1|14|-|TRBJ1-4|-
TGCGCCAGCAGCCTAAGTGGTACTAATGAAAAACTGTTTTTT
CASSLSGTNEKLFF
>TRBV7-9|15|-|TRBJ1-6|-
TGTGCCAGCAGCTTAGGTTCGGGGTCGAAGTCACCCCTCCACTTT
CASSLGSGSKSPLHF
>TRBV19|13|-|TRBJ2-7|-
TGTGCCAGTAGTATAGTGGGAGTTGGGGAGCAGTACTTC
CASSIVGVGEQYF
>TRBV6-5|16|-|TRBJ2-2|-
TGTGCCAGCAGTTACTCCCCGGGGTTCGACACCGGGGAGCTGTTTTTT
CASSYSPGFDTGELFF
>TRBV3-1/TRBV3-2|16|TRBD1|TRBJ1-2|-
TGTGCCAGCAGCCAGCGGCGAGGGGGCGGTTTGTACGGCTACACCTTC
CASSQRRGGGLYGYTF
>TRBV19|11|-|TRBJ1-1|-
TGTGCCAGTAGTATAGGTGTCGGAGCTTTCTTT
CASSIGVGAFF
>TRBV10-3|15|-|TRBJ1-1|once
TGTGCCATCCGTCCCGGGTGGGGGGGGAACACTGAAGCTTTCTTT
CAIRPGWGGNTEAFF
>TRBV28|15|-|TRBJ2-1|-
TGTGCCAGCATCGGTCGAACCACCACTGGCAATGAGCAGTTCTTC
CASIGRTTTGNEQFF
>TRBV7-9|17|TRBD2|TRBJ2-1|-
TGTGCCAGCAGCCCAACCCTAGCGGCCGACTCCTACAATGAGCAGTTCTTC
CASSPTLAADSYNEQFF
>TRBV5-6|15|-|TRBJ2-2|-
TGTGCCACCGGGTGGGGACTGGAGAACACCGGGGAGCTGTTTTTT
CATGWGLENTGELFF
>TRBV28|17|-|TRBJ2-4|-
TGTGCCAGCAGTCCCCCTAATTCAGGGGTGGCCAAAAACATTCAGTACTTC
CASSPPNSGVAKNIQYF
>TRBV4-1|15|-|TRBJ2-3|-
TGCGCCAGCAGCCAAGAGCGACTCCGCACAGATACGCAGTATTTT
CASSQERLRTDTQYF
>TRBV9|15|-|TRBJ1-4|-
TGTGCCAGCAGCGGACAGGCGTCAACTAATGAAAAACTGTTTTTT
CASSGQASTNEKLFF
>TRBV5-1|16|TRBD1|TRBJ1-1|-
TGCGCCAGCAGCTTTGTTCAGGGGGCTGGGAACACTGAAGCTTTCTTT
CASSFVQGAGNTEAFF
>TRBV12-5|14|-|TRBJ1-1|-
TGTGCTAGTGGTTCCAGGGGATTGGTCACTGAAGCTTTCTTT
CASGSRGLVTEAFF
>TRBV12-3/TRBV12-4|13|-|TRBJ2-2|-
TGTGCCAGCAGTCGAACAGAGACCGGGGAGCTGTTTTTT
CASSRTETGELFF
>TRBV12-5|18|TRBD1|TRBJ1-1|-
TGTGCTAGTGGTTTGGGGGGACAGCCCCTAGACTGGAACACTGAAGCTTTCTTT
CASGLGGQPLDWNTEAFF
>TRBV5-1|15|TRBD1|TRBJ2-2|-
TGCGCCAGCAGCAAGGACAGGGGAAACACCGGGGAGCTGTTTTTT
CASSKDRGNTGELFF
>TRBV19|18|-|TRBJ2-2|-
TGTGCCAGTAGTATAGGGCGAGGGTTTGTAATTCAAACCGGGGAGCTGTTTTTT
CASSIGRGFVIQTGELFF
>TRBV18|14|TRBD1|TRBJ1-2|-
TGTGCCAGCTCGCTTAAGGACAGGGACTATGGCTACACCTTC
CASSLKDRDYGYTF
>TRBV5-8|16|TRBD2|TRBJ2-2|-
TGTGCCAGCAGCCGGCCTAGCGGGACGAACACCGGGGAGCTGTTTTTT
CASSRPSGTNTGELFF
>TRBV19|17|TRBD1|TRBJ1-1|-
TGTGCCAGTAGTACGCTCGTGGGACAGGGGGAGCACACTGAAGCTTTCTTT
CASSTLVGQGEHTEAFF
>TRBV5-5|17|-|TRBJ2-1|-
TGTGCCAGCAGCTTGAGGAGTCCGGGGAGCTCCTACAATGAGCAGTTCTTC
CASSLRSPGSSYNEQFF
>TRBV5-4|15|TRBD1|TRBJ1-2|-
TGTGCCAGCAGCTGGACAGGGGGGGATAACTATGGCTACACCTTC
CASSWTGGDNYGYTF
>TRBV11-2|13|-|TRBJ2-1|-
TGTGCCAGCAGCTCATCCTCGGGGAATGAGCAGTTCTTC
CASSSSSGNEQFF
>TRBV7-2|14|-|TRBJ1-4|-
TGTGCCAGCAGCTTAGGACTCCTTAATGAAAAACTGTTTTTT
CASSLGLLNEKLFF
>TRBV11-2|18|TRBD2|TRBJ2-3|-
TGTGCCAGCAGCGTCTCGCATGGGACTAGCGGGAGTTTAGATACGCAGTATTTT
CASSVSHGTSGSLDTQYF
>TRBV29-1|11|-|TRBJ1-1|once
TGCAGCCACGTCAGGAACACTGAAGCTTTCTTT
CSHVRNTEAFF
>TRBV5-1|19|TRBD2|TRBJ2-5|-
TGCGCCAGCAAGTTCTCCGTCACTAGCGGGCTAAGGTCCCAAGAGACCCAGTACTTC
CASKFSVTSGLRSQETQYF
>TRBV14|15|TRBD1|TRBJ1-3|-
TGTGCCAGCAGCCCGCGACAGGGGGTAGGAAACACCATATATTTT
CASSPRQGVGNTIYF
>TRBV2|16|TRBD2|TRBJ2-3|-
TGTGCCAGCAGTGGGTGGACTAGCGGGGGGGCGGATACGCAGTATTTT
CASSGWTSGGADTQYF
>TRBV9|14|-|TRBJ2-2|-
TGTGCCAGCAGCGTAGTAGGAGGGCCCGGGGAGCTGTTTTTT
CASSVVGGPGELFF
>TRBV18|12|-|TRBJ1-1|-
TGTGCCAGCTCACTCACAGACCGCGAGGCTTTCTTT
CASSLTDREAFF
>TRBV4-2|15|TRBD1|TRBJ1-5|-
TGTGCCAGCAGCCAAGAAGCACAGGGGCATCAGCCCCAGCATTTT
CASSQEAQGHQPQHF
>TRBV18|20|-|TRBJ1-1|-
TGTGCCAGCTCACCAAGACTTGACATGTATCATCGGGGGGGGAACACTGAAGCTTTCTTT
CASSPRLDMYHRGGNTEAFF
>TRBV28|13|TRBD1|TRBJ1-3|few
TGTGCCGGACAGGGGGCAGTCGGAAACACCATATATTTT
CAGQGAVGNTIYF
>TRBV29-1|13|TRBD1|TRBJ1-2|-
TGCAGCGCATGGACAGGTTCTAACTATGGCTACACCTTC
CSAWTGSNYGYTF
>TRBV3-1/TRBV3-2|13|-|TRBJ1-3|-
TGTGCCAGCAGCCAATCAGGGGGAAACACCATATATTTT
CASSQSGGNTIYF
>TRBV29-1|13|-|TRBJ1-2|-
TGCAGCGCCGGGGGGGGCGGGAACTATGGCTACACCTTC
CSAGGGGNYGYTF
>TRBV5-1|15|TRBD1|TRBJ2-7|-
TGCGCCAGCAGCCCGACAGGGGGAACCACCTACGAGCAGTACTTC
CASSPTGGTTYEQYF
>TRBV19|11|-|TRBJ1-2|few
TGTGCCAGTAAACAGACCTATGGCTACACCTTC
CASKQTYGYTF
>TRBV5-1|14|TRBD1|TRBJ2-5|-
TGCGCCAGCAGCTTGGGGGACAGGGAGGAGACCCAGTACTTC
CASSLGDREETQYF
>TRBV7-9|15|TRBD2|TRBJ2-7|-
TGTGCCAGCAGTTTATGGACTAGCGGTCTCTACGAGCAGTACTTC
CASSLWTSGLYEQYF
>TRBV19|14|-|TRBJ2-5|-
TGTGCCAGTACTGGAAGTGGAGGGCCCCAGACCCAGTACTTC
CASTGSGGPQTQYF
>TRBV6-5|16|TRBD1|TRBJ1-2|-
TGTGCCAGCAGTTACTCCTCCGGGACAGGGGCACGTGGCTACACCTTC
CASSYSSGTGARGYTF
>TRBV19|15|TRBD1|TRBJ1-1|-
TGTGCCAGTAGTGTTCCGGGACAGACGAACACTGAAGCTTTCTTT
CASSVPGQTNTEAFF
>TRBV6-5|15|TRBD1|TRBJ2-7|-
TGTGCCAGCAGTTACGGGACAGGGGGCGAGGACGAGCAGTACTTC
CASSYGTGGEDEQYF
>TRBV27|15|TRBD1|TRBJ1-5|-
TGTGCCAGCAGACGGACAGGAAATAGCAATCAGCCCCAGCATTTT
CASRRTGNSNQPQHF
>TRBV19|16|TRBD2|TRBJ2-3|-
TGTGCCAGTAGTATAGGTCTAGCGGGGTGGACAGATACGCAGTATTTT
CASSIGLAGWTDTQYF
>TRBV7-8|13|-|TRBJ1-4|-
TGTGCCAGCAGCGGTCTAACAGGGGAAAAACTGTTTTTT
CASSGLTGEKLFF
>TRBV4-2|14|-|TRBJ2-1|few
TGTGCCAGCAGCCAAGTGAGCAGGGAAGGTGAGCAGTTCTTC
CASSQVSREGEQFF
>TRBV7-9|15|-|TRBJ2-7|-
TGTGCCAGCAGCTTTCAATCCTCTAACTCCTACGAGCAGTACTTC
CASSFQSSNSYEQYF